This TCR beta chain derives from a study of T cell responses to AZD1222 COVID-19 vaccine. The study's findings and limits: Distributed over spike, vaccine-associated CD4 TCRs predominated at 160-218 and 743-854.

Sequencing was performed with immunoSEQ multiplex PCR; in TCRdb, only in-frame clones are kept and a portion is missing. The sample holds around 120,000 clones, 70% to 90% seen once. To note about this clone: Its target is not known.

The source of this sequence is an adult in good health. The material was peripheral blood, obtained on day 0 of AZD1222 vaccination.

The CDR3 bases are TGCGCCAGCAGCCAAGAGTCTAGCGGGGTCAGAACAGATACGCAGTATTTT. This sequence encodes CASSQESSGVRTDTQYF. The chain has TRBV4-3 and TRBJ2-3, with 9 bases lining up with TRBD2. The V gene's germline CDR1 is LGHNA and CDR2 YSLEER. This CDR3 has 17 residues. V was clipped by 0 bases and J by 3 bases; unmatched bases: 7.